The entry below gives a single TCR beta chain sequence along with its context. The antigen is not known. The patients with Susac syndrome satisfied recently defined diagnostic criteria for either definite or probable disease. The length of the CDR3 is 16 residues. Trimming at V came to 4 bases and at J to 1 base, leaving 7 bases not matched to a gene. Germline V gene data show CDR1 as DFQATT and CDR2 as SNEGSKA (reference sequence). The data are from a study of CD8 T cells in Susac syndrome. For the study at large: At blood draw, Susac syndrome patients were therapy-naive, on corticosteroids, or on intravenous immunoglobulin alone.

Broader study findings: The CD4+ T cell repertoires from Susac syndrome exhibited no clonal expansion.

Reverse transcription of 0.5 to 1 ug RNA was carried out with random hexamers. immunoSEQ multiplex PCR amplified TCR beta CDR3 across 54 Vbeta, 13 Jbeta. MiXCR, run by TCRdb on the immunoSEQ multiplex PCR reads, gives a single entry per CDR3 protein. The table includes over 100,000 distinct CDR3 sequences, roughly 95% detected once. The sample was CD4+ T cells from PBMCs. This chain joins TRBV20-1 and TRBJ2-3, with 11 bases lining up with TRBD2. This receptor was taken from a human donor with Susac syndrome. CDR3 region: CSATQPGLAGTDTQYF. In DNA form, the CDR3 reads TGCAGTGCTACCCAGCCGGGACTAGCGGGCACAGATACGCAGTATTTT.